The source of this T cell receptor beta chain is a study of cytomegalovirus exposure and HLA in healthy donors. Healthy bone marrow donors formed the donor group. A multiplex PCR was run with 60 Vbeta primers and 13 Jbeta primers. Sequencing was performed with immunoSEQ multiplex PCR; in TCRdb, only in-frame clones are kept and a portion is missing. The profile shows 70,000 to 90,000 clones, roughly 77% of them singletons. Study observations and caveats: Both high specificity and high sensitivity reportedly marked the classifier's diagnosis of cytomegalovirus status. Among immune exposure information, only CMV serostatus was available. Highly shared variants forming one cluster were likely a sequencing artifact.

With regard to this clone: What it binds is not known.

Looked up from germline, CDR1 is SGHTA and CDR2 is FQGNSA. Trimming left V 6 bases short and J 0 bases short, with 12 bases between. The CDR3 runs to 15 residues. This clonotype was sampled from a man in his sixties in good health and CMV-seronegative. Sequencing was done on a sample of PBMCs. V usage is TRBV7-2 and J usage is TRBJ2-1; D is unclear. The CDR3 spells CASSPRRSSYNEQFF. The CDR3 DNA reads as TGTGCCAGCAGTCCGAGACGGAGCTCCTACAATGAGCAGTTCTTC.